Following are 21 T cell receptor beta chains from one sample sequenced in a study of breast tumors, draining lymph nodes, adjacent tissues. TCRdb independently ran MiXCR on the multiplex PCR reads; one entry per CDR3 protein. The sample lists fewer than 250,000 distinct CDR3 sequences; 32% were seen once. Breast cancer patients provided tissue from their axillary draining lymph nodes. Sequencing was done on a sample of axillary lymph node tissue. The receptors were sampled from a female donor with breast cancer. Some clones in this sample may be carry-over from other donors' samples.

On this clonotype: One base away lies a much larger clone, so this may be a sequencing read error. V and J are TRBV11-2 and TRBJ2-5; D perhaps matches TRBD2 (6 bases). Germline-derived CDR1 and CDR2 are SGHAT and FQNNGV. CDR3 length: 12 residues. V was shortened by 4 bases and J by 7 bases, with 10 bases between the two germline ends. The CDR3 reads CASSSGRRTQYF. The CDR3 DNA is TGTGCCAGCAGCTCGGGGAGGAGGACCCAGTACTTC.

This clonotype came up many times. The chain is built from TRBV15 and TRBJ2-5, with 11 nucleotides matching TRBD1. This CDR3 has 16 residues. Trimming cost V 5 bases and J 3 bases; bases outside gene matches: 8. CDR1 and CDR2 from the germline V gene are LNHNV and YYDKDF (reference sequence). The CDR3 here is CATSGGQGASEETQYF. The CDR3 nucleotides read TGTGCCACCAGCGGAGGACAGGGGGCCTCAGAAGAGACCCAGTACTTC.

The sample holds many counts of this clonotype. The chain employs TRBV4-1 and TRBJ2-1, with TRBD2 matching over 13 bases. Germline assignment: CDR1 MGHRA and CDR2 YSYEKL. After removal of 3 bases from V and 9 bases from J, the junction contained 8 bases not matched to a gene. The CDR3 loop spans 16 amino acids. The CDR3 DNA reads TGCGCCAGCAGCCATATCGGACTAGCGGGAGTCGGTGAGCAGTTCTTC. It encodes CASSHIGLAGVGEQFF.

This clonotype was detected ten times or more. V usage is TRBV5-8 and J usage is TRBJ1-2, with a possible D match to TRBD1 (5 bases). The CDR3 has 17 residues. Germline V gene sequence: CDR1 SGHTS, CDR2 YDEGEE. V dropped 3 bases and J dropped 2 bases, with 20 bases sitting between them. The CDR3 sequence is CASSSGSIQVTNYGYTF. Written as DNA, the CDR3 is TGTGCCAGCAGCTCCGGGTCGATACAGGTTACAAACTATGGCTACACCTTC.

A note on this clonotype: Likely a read error: the CDR3 ends without its conserved phenylalanine or tryptophan. The chain recombines TRBV9 with TRBJ1-6; D gene unclear. The V end was cut by 3 bases, the J end by 7 bases, with 8 bases between. The CDR3 consists of 13 residues. In germline, CDR1 is SGDLS, CDR2 YYNGEE. CDR3 amino acids: CASSGSGNSPLHS. In nucleotides, the CDR3 is TGTGCCAGCAGCGGTAGCGGGAATTCACCCCTCCACTCT.

This clonotype was recorded many times. The chain recombines TRBV24-1 with TRBJ2-3, with D uncertain. CDR3 size: 12 residues. Between the trimmed V and J ends, which lost 3 bases and 5 bases, there was a span of 5 bases. The V gene's germline CDR1 is KGHDR and CDR2 SFDVKD. CDR3 sequence: CATSDERDTQYF. The CDR3 nucleotides are TGTGCCACCAGTGATGAGAGAGATACGCAGTATTTT.

The V gene is TRBV29-1, the J gene TRBJ2-1; D is perhaps TRBD1 or TRBD2 (6 bases each). V was pared by 8 bases and J by 9 bases, with 20 bases between. Germline assignment: CDR1 SQVTM and CDR2 ANQGSEA. The CDR3 sequence is 13 residues long. CDR3 loop: CSLERGPEAEQFF. Here the CDR3 DNA reads TGCAGCTTAGAACGGGGGCCCGAGGCTGAGCAGTTCTTC.

In this sample, this clonotype turned up many times. The rearrangement joins TRBV5-4 to TRBJ1-2; TRBD1 agrees at 7 bases. The ends lost 4 bases at V and 7 bases at J; junction bases unmatched: 16. The CDR3 contains 16 residues. Per germline, CDR1 SGHNT and CDR2 YYREEE (reference sequence). For the CDR3, the DNA is TGTGCCAGCAGCAGCTACGGGACAAACAGGGGATCTGGCTACACCTTC. It translates to CASSSYGTNRGSGYTF.

This chain links TRBV19 with TRBJ1-3, with 9 bases fitting TRBD1. The germline V gene has CDR1 LNHDA and CDR2 SQIVND (reference sequence). Trimming at V came to 3 bases and at J to 0 bases, leaving 6 bases not matched to a gene. The CDR3 has 17 residues. The CDR3 nucleotides read TGTGCCAGTAGTATTGGGACAGGGACGAGCTCTGGAAACACCATATATTTT. Translation gives CASSIGTGTSSGNTIYF.

As for this clonotype: This sequence may be a read error, since a much larger clone differs from it by one base. The chain employs TRBV4-2 and TRBJ2-7; the D gene could be TRBD1 or TRBD2 (7 bases each). The CDR3 loop spans 14 amino acids. Germline-derived CDR1 and CDR2 are LGHNA and YNFKEQ. Trimming stripped 4 bases from V and 6 bases from J, with 16 bases between. The CDR3 region is CASSPPRGGSEQYF. The CDR3 DNA sequence: TGTGCCAGCAGCCCCCCCAGGGGGGGTTCCGAGCAGTACTTC.

As for this clonotype: The junction does not match germline at one end; this may be a read error. The chain recombines TRBV20-1 with TRBJ2-7; D unresolved. The CDR3 covers 13 residues. Germline V gives CDR1 DFQATT, CDR2 SNEGSKA (reference sequence). The CDR3 sequence is CSAPSGSSYERYF. CDR3 sequence (DNA): TGCAGTGCCCCGTCGGGCAGCTCCTACGAGCGGTACTTC.

The CDR3, as DNA: TGCAGTGCTAGAGGCCCGGCAGGCTACTACGAGCAGTACTTC. Translated: CSARGPAGYYEQYF. This rearrangement joins TRBV20-1 to TRBJ2-7; D ambiguous. This CDR3 has 14 amino acids. Germline CDR1 is DFQATT and CDR2 is SNEGSKA (reference sequence). V was shortened by 1 base and J by 3 bases, with 13 bases between the two germline ends.

Remarks on this clonotype: At one of its ends the junction is not consistent with the germline gene, which may arise from a read error. The rearrangement uses TRBV7-9 and TRBJ1-2, with a tentative D call TRBD1 (5 bases). Germline assignment: CDR1 SEHNR and CDR2 FQNEAQ (reference sequence). The CDR3 has 12 residues. The CDR3 sequence is CASRWGSYGHTF. DNA of the CDR3: TGTGCCAGCAGGTGGGGCAGCTATGGCCACACCTTC.

The chain combines TRBV24-1 with TRBJ2-5, with 12 positions matching TRBD2. This CDR3 comprises 16 residues. V shed 10 bases, J shed 4 bases, and the junction held 12 bases outside the gene matches. The V gene's germline CDR1 is KGHDR and CDR2 SFDVKD. The CDR3 protein is CATETSGRDRAETQYF. CDR3 in DNA: TGTGCCACTGAGACTAGCGGGAGAGACAGGGCAGAGACCCAGTACTTC.

This clonotype came up many times. The chain has TRBV7-9 and TRBJ1-2; unclear D gene. CDR1 SEHNR and CDR2 FQNEAQ come from the germline V gene (reference sequence). The length of the CDR3 is 14 residues. V was clipped by 5 bases and J by 7 bases, with 17 bases between them. CDR3: CASSPDMVLAGYTF. The CDR3 DNA reads as TGTGCCAGCAGCCCCGACATGGTCCTCGCTGGCTACACCTTC. The full variable domain, with the rest looked up from reference TRBV7-9 and TRBJ1-2, is DTGVSQNPRHKITKRGQNVTFRCDPISEHNRLYWYRQTLGQGPEFLTYFQNEAQLEKSRLLSDRFSAERPKGSFSTLEIQRTEQGDSAMYLCASSPDMVLAGYTFGSGTRLTVV.

The genes are TRBV6-5 and TRBJ1-6; TRBD1 aligns across 10 bases. The trim removed 4 bases at V and 9 bases at J, leaving 6 bases unmatched. CDR3 length: 15 amino acids. Germline lookup yields CDR1 MNHEY and CDR2 SVGAGI. The CDR3 here is CASSFWDRGLSPLHF. In DNA form, the CDR3 reads TGTGCCAGCAGTTTTTGGGACAGGGGCCTTTCACCCCTCCACTTT.

Points on this clonotype: The junction departs from the called germline gene at one end, perhaps through a read error. The rearrangement uses TRBV7-9 and TRBJ1-2; 8 bases fit TRBD1. The CDR3 consists of 14 residues. Germline assignment: CDR1 SEHNR and CDR2 FQNEAQ (reference sequence). The CDR3 sequence is CASSLEGPRQGYSF. The CDR3 nucleotides read TGTGCCAGCAGCTTAGAAGGACCGAGACAGGGGTACTCCTTC.

A word on this clonotype: With a much larger clone just one base away, this may be a read error. The V gene is TRBV7-2, the J gene TRBJ2-7; 8 bases match TRBD1. V trimming: 5 bases; J trimming: 5 bases; junction bases outside the gene matches: 11. From germline, CDR1 is SGHTA and CDR2 FQGNSA. The CDR3 has 15 amino acids. The DNA for the CDR3 is TGTGCCAGCAGCCAAGGATCACAGGGGGTCCACGAGCAGTACTTC. The encoded protein is CASSQGSQGVHEQYF. The entire variable domain, with the rest obtained from reference TRBV7-2 and TRBJ2-7, is as follows: GAGVSQSPSNKVTEKGKDVELRCDPISGHTALYWYRQSLGQGLEFLIYFQGNSAPDKSGLPSDRFSAERTGGSVSTLTIQRTQQEDSAVYLCASSQGSQGVHEQYFGPGTRLTVT.

In this sample, this clonotype turned up many times. V and J are TRBV7-9 and TRBJ2-1, with TRBD2 identical over 7 bases. Germline lookup yields CDR1 SEHNR and CDR2 FQNEAQ (reference sequence). The CDR3 contains 13 residues. Trimming took 5 bases from V and 5 from J; bases not matched to a gene: 3. CDR3 sequence (DNA): TGTGCCAGCAGCCGGGAGGAGCACAATGAGCAGTTCTTC. Amino acids: CASSREEHNEQFF.

This clonotype was recorded many times. This chain connects TRBV6-5 to TRBJ2-1, with TRBD2 matching over 7 bases. The germline CDR1 and CDR2 sequences are MNHEY and SVGAGI. With 10 bases clipped from V and 5 bases from J, the junction kept 11 bases outside the gene matches. This CDR3 region has 14 residues. For the CDR3, the DNA is TGTGCCACCGCTTACTTCGCGGGAGACAATGAGCAGTTCTTC. Amino acids: CATAYFAGDNEQFF.

This clonotype was found many times. The limits of the CDR3 on the DNA are not certain, so only TCRdb's listed CDR3 is given. J is TRBJ2-5 and V is TRBV9; TRBD1 was called by the table and not checked on the DNA. In germline, CDR1 is SGDLS, CDR2 YYNGEE. Inclusive of both ends, the CDR3 amounts to 14 amino acids. The CDR3: CASSVLWGEGAQSF.